This note documents a single TCR beta chain sequence. Its antigen remains unknown. This sample stems from a study of T cells in Graves' hyperthyroidism and ophthalmopathy. Study findings and constraints: The model identified upcoming ophthalmopathy a median 6.5 months ahead of onset.

RNA transcripts yielded amplified TCR beta CDR3 regions. The study used the HTBI primer set for a first-round RT-PCR of the TCR CDR3. Using its own MiXCR run on the multiplex PCR reads, TCRdb lists one record per CDR3 protein. Altogether about 250,000 distinct CDR3 sequences are present, around 26% being singletons, with the ten largest covering about 40%. Enrolled ophthalmopathy patients presented with a Clinical Activity Score of at least 3, a NOSPECS grade of at least 4, and disease duration under 3 months. Uncontrolled infection, other autoimmune disease, pregnancy or lactation led to exclusion. The PBMCs studied were ones that came from roughly 9.4 ml fresh peripheral blood. Sequencing was carried out using blood. This sequence originates from a woman between 35 and 50 years old with Graves' ophthalmopathy.

The CDR3 sequence: CAWSVAPNSYEQYF. Written as DNA, the CDR3 is TGTGCCTGGAGTGTAGCCCCAAATTCCTACGAGCAGTACTTC. The chain combines TRBV30 with TRBJ2-7, with unresolved D. The CDR3 loop spans 14 amino acids. The ends were cut back, 0 bases at V and 1 base at J, with 10 bases in the middle. CDR1 is GTSNPN, CDR2 SVGIG, per germline (reference sequence).